Below are 22 T cell receptor beta chains sequenced from a single sample in a study of monozygotic twins with inflammatory bowel disease. TCRdb re-called the 5' RACE reads; every CDR3 protein appears as one record, without DNA. The sample shows under 200,000 distinct CDR3 sequences, and 2.8% sits with its ten largest clones. Sequencing used blood. Source of these receptors: a human donor with ulcerative colitis or Crohn's disease, or a healthy co-twin of an affected twin (not recorded which).

V usage is TRBV5-1 and J usage is TRBJ2-3; with no DNA, the TCRdb D assignment of TRBD2 cannot be verified. The CDR3 runs to 16 residues. Per germline, CDR1 SGHRS and CDR2 YFSETQ. The CDR3 loop reads CASSFRRETHTDTQYF.

The chain carries TRBV20-1 and TRBJ1-5; the D gene TCRdb calls, TRBD1, cannot be checked with no DNA. CDR1 DFQATT and CDR2 SNEGSKA come from the germline V gene (reference sequence). This CDR3 is built from 14 residues. The CDR3 sequence: CSAKWTGRIQPQHF.

The chain carries TRBV20-1 and TRBJ2-3. CDR1 is DFQATT and CDR2 is SNEGSKA in the germline V gene (reference sequence). CDR3 size: 14 residues. CDR3 amino acids: CSAPGLSSTDTQYF.

The CDR3 region is CASSLGNQETQYF. The chain has TRBV28 and TRBJ2-5. The V gene's germline CDR1 is MDHEN and CDR2 SYDVKM. The CDR3 runs to 13 residues.

The chain has TRBV12-5 and TRBJ2-2; TCRdb selects TRBD1, and the lack of DNA leaves this call unchecked. From germline, CDR1 is LGHNT and CDR2 FRNRAP. CDR3 size: 14 residues. CDR3 region: CASSGGPNTGELFF.

This chain joins TRBV7-2 and TRBJ1-4; TCRdb names TRBD1, which stays unverified in the absence of DNA. Germline V gene data show CDR1 as SGHTA and CDR2 as FQGNSA. The CDR3 has 17 residues. The CDR3 loop reads CASSFTVSQGSYEKLFF.

This chain links TRBV5-1 with TRBJ2-7; TCRdb lists TRBD1, though no DNA is available to test this call. This CDR3 region has 14 residues. Germline CDR1 SGHRS, CDR2 YFSETQ. The CDR3 loop reads CASSFEGRSSEQYF.

V gene TRBV5-1 combines with J gene TRBJ1-6; TCRdb outputs TRBD1, but without DNA this stays unchecked. The CDR3 covers 14 residues. CDR1 and CDR2 from the germline V gene are SGHRS and YFSETQ. The CDR3 here is CATRSQGLNSPLHF. The full variable domain, completed using reference TRBV5-1 and TRBJ1-6, is KAGVTQTPRYLIKTRGQQVTLSCSPISGHRSVSWYQQTPGQGLQFLFEYFSETQRNKGNFPGRFSGRQFSNSRSEMNVSTLELGDSALYLCATRSQGLNSPLHFGNGTRLTVT.

This chain links TRBV7-9 with TRBJ2-3. CDR3 size: 16 residues. Germline V CDR1 and CDR2: SEHNR, FQNEAQ (reference sequence). CDR3: CASSFGIAGGTDTQYF. The complete variable domain, with remaining parts taken from reference TRBV7-9 and TRBJ2-3, reads DTGVSQNPRHKITKRGQNVTFRCDPISEHNRLYWYRQTLGQGPEFLTYFQNEAQLEKSRLLSDRFSAERPKGSFSTLEIQRTEQGDSAMYLCASSFGIAGGTDTQYFGPGTRLTVL.

V usage is TRBV7-7 and J usage is TRBJ2-1; as DNA is missing, the TRBD2 call by TCRdb cannot be tested. CDR1 SSHAT and CDR2 FNYEAQ come from the germline V gene (reference sequence). CDR3 length equals 15 residues. The CDR3 is CASSLGVAGAREQFF.

This rearrangement joins TRBV28 to TRBJ2-3; TCRdb lists TRBD2, though no DNA is available to test this call. Germline CDR1 MDHEN, CDR2 SYDVKM. CDR3 length: 18 residues. CDR3: CASSKIRGSGRSADTQYF. Full variable domain (missing parts from reference TRBV28 and TRBJ2-3): DVKVTQSSRYLVKRTGEKVFLECVQDMDHENMFWYRQDPGLGLRLIYFSYDVKMKEKGDIPEGYSVSREKKERFSLILESASTNQTSMYLCASSKIRGSGRSADTQYFGPGTRLTVL.

The genes are TRBV12-3 or TRBV12-4 and TRBJ2-1; as DNA is missing, the TRBD2 call by TCRdb cannot be tested. CDR3 length: 16 residues. CDR3 amino acids: CASSLGASGTNNEQFF.

The chain recombines TRBV4-3 with TRBJ2-5. CDR3 size: 13 residues. Germline loops: CDR1 LGHNA, CDR2 YSLEER. The CDR3 spells CASSRLLQETQYF.

The chain recombines TRBV5-1 with TRBJ2-1; with no DNA, the TCRdb D assignment of TRBD2 cannot be verified. This CDR3 has 14 residues. Germline V gives CDR1 SGHRS, CDR2 YFSETQ. The CDR3 sequence: CASSLPAGYNEQFF.

The chain is built from TRBV10-3 and TRBJ1-5; the D call from TCRdb, TRBD1, cannot be confirmed without DNA. CDR3 length: 14 residues. The germline CDR1 and CDR2 sequences are ENHRY and SYGVKD. The CDR3 sequence is CAISSGTDYQPQHF.

The chain uses TRBV7-3 and TRBJ2-1; TCRdb gives TRBD1 as the D gene, but with no DNA this cannot be confirmed. Germline values: CDR1 SGHTA, CDR2 FQGTGA. The CDR3 sequence is 15 residues long. The chain's CDR3 is CASSQAGAQVHEQFF.

CDR3 amino acids: CASSFSWTSGYNEQFF. This chain joins TRBV3-1 and TRBJ2-1; checking the TCRdb D call of TRBD2 is not possible without DNA. CDR1 and CDR2 (germline): LGHDT, YNNKEL (reference sequence). The length of the CDR3 is 16 residues.

The CDR3 region is CASGLGGRAYEQYF. The chain employs TRBV7-3 and TRBJ2-7; TCRdb names TRBD2, which stays unverified in the absence of DNA. Germline values: CDR1 SGHTA, CDR2 FQGTGA. This CDR3 is 14 amino acids long.

The chain links TRBV24-1 to TRBJ2-1; checking the TCRdb D call of TRBD2 is not possible without DNA. The CDR3 spans 15 residues. The germline CDR1 and CDR2 sequences are KGHDR and SFDVKD. CDR3 residues: CATSDSGGIFNEQFF.

CDR3 residues: CASSHQLAAGYNEQFF. This sequence joins TRBV5-1 and TRBJ2-1; absent DNA, TCRdb's TRBD2 call cannot be checked. The CDR3 length is 16 residues. The germline gives CDR1 SGHRS, CDR2 YFSETQ.

J is TRBJ2-3 and V is TRBV5-6. The germline V gene has CDR1 SGHDT and CDR2 YYEEEE. This CDR3 is 14 amino acids long. CDR3 in amino acids: CASSFSGAVDTQYF.

V and J are TRBV29-1 and TRBJ1-1. This CDR3 contains 11 residues. CDR1 and CDR2 from the germline V gene are SQVTM and ANQGSEA. This chain's CDR3 is CSVYTLAEAFF. The full variable domain, rest sourced from reference TRBV29-1 and TRBJ1-1, is SAVISQKPSRDICQRGTSLTIQCQVDSQVTMMFWYRQQPGQSLTLIATANQGSEATYESGFVIDKFPISRPNLTFSTLTVSNMSPEDSSIYLCSVYTLAEAFFGQGTRLTVV.